The rows below give T cell receptor beta chains drawn from one sample of a study of neurological immune-mediated disorders. Each CDR3 protein is one row after TCRdb ran MiXCR on the 5' RACE reads. The repertoire has about 82,000 distinct CDR3 sequences, approximately 2.4% of them found once; the top ten carry about 1.1%. The sequencing input was PBMCs. Every receptor here comes from a woman in her 30s with multiple sclerosis. Both conserved end residues are part of each CDR3. D genes are given only for firm matches. Clone sizes are shown as once, few, many, or a class for an expanded clone.

j_call,d_call,clone_size,v_call,cdr3_aa,cdr3_nt
TRBJ2-7,TRBD2,many,TRBV9,CASSVSDTSGRNEQYF,TGTGCCAGCAGCGTATCCGACACTAGCGGACGGAACGAGCAGTACTTC
TRBJ2-7,TRBD2,many,TRBV11-2,CASSLRGREEGLYEQYF,TGTGCCAGCAGCTTGAGAGGCCGGGAGGAAGGGCTCTACGAGCAGTACTTC
TRBJ2-2,.,many,TRBV20-1,CSATGANTGELFF,TGCAGTGCTACAGGGGCGAACACCGGGGAGCTGTTTTTT
TRBJ2-2,.,few,TRBV12-3/TRBV12-4,CASSSRDGGELFF,TGTGCCAGCAGTTCGCGGGATGGTGGGGAGCTGTTTTTT
TRBJ2-1,.,few,TRBV29-1,CSVVRRTYNEQFF,TGCAGCGTTGTCCGCAGGACCTACAATGAGCAGTTCTTC
TRBJ2-1,.,many,TRBV25-1,CASSDTPNAEQFF,TGTGCCAGCAGTGACACACCCAATGCTGAGCAGTTCTTC
TRBJ2-7,TRBD2,many,TRBV29-1,CSVHPSGTNEQYF,TGCAGCGTTCACCCCTCAGGGACTAACGAGCAGTACTTC
TRBJ1-6,.,many,TRBV10-2,CASSVGAENNSPLHF,TGCGCCAGCAGTGTGGGGGCCGAAAATAATTCACCCCTCCACTTT
TRBJ2-5,TRBD2,many,TRBV4-3,CASSQSLAGGETQYF,TGCGCCAGCAGCCAATCGCTAGCGGGAGGGGAGACCCAGTACTTC
TRBJ1-1,.,many,TRBV20-1,CSAGQGGGNTEAFF,TGCAGTGCTGGCCAGGGTGGGGGGAACACTGAAGCTTTCTTT
TRBJ1-1,.,many,TRBV2,CASGREATEAFF,TGTGCCAGCGGACGGGAGGCGACTGAAGCTTTCTTT